This passage covers 30 T cell receptor beta chains from one sample sequenced in a study of blood T cell repertoires in COVID-19. Assay used: immunoSEQ multiplex PCR; TCRdb lists only in-frame clones, some missing. The repertoire holds around 100,000 clones, with roughly 87% as singletons. Material: peripheral blood. The receptors were sampled from a man aged 45-65 years with active COVID-19.

This clone was detected only a few times. V is TRBV27 and J is TRBJ1-2; 7 nucleotides match TRBD1. Per the germline V gene, CDR1 is MNHEY and CDR2 is SMNVEV (reference sequence). This CDR3 comprises 13 residues. The J segment lost 7 bases and the V segment lost 3 bases, leaving 5 bases of the junction unmatched. The CDR3 DNA reads as TGTGCCAGCAGTTTTTCACAGGGGTCTGGCTACACCTTC. Protein: CASSFSQGSGYTF.

This chain connects TRBV3-1 (or the pseudogene TRBV3-2) to TRBJ1-6; 7 bases match TRBD1. This CDR3 comprises 13 residues. The J segment lost 14 bases and the V segment lost 0 bases, leaving 4 bases of the junction unmatched. Germline V gene data show CDR1 as LGHDT and CDR2 as YNNKEL (reference sequence). The CDR3 protein is CASSQDDRVSLHF. The DNA of the CDR3 is TGTGCCAGCAGCCAAGACGACAGGGTCTCCCTCCACTTT.

This CDR3 reads CASSVRAGLKGYTF. CDR3 coding DNA: TGTGCCAGCAGTGTCAGGGCCGGATTGAAGGGCTACACCTTC. The rearrangement joins TRBV2 to TRBJ1-2, with D maybe TRBD1 (5 bases). The CDR3 consists of 14 residues. With 4 bases removed from V and 8 bases from J, the gap between germline ends came to 17 bases. The germline V gene has CDR1 SNHLY and CDR2 FYNNEI.

This rearrangement joins TRBV6-5 to TRBJ1-2, with D perhaps matching TRBD1 (6 bases). The V and J ends lost 6 bases and 8 bases respectively, with 22 bases between them. CDR3 size: 15 residues. Germline V gives CDR1 MNHEY, CDR2 SVGAGI. The CDR3 DNA sequence: TGTGCCAGCAGGAGGGGGACGCCAACTATGGGGGGCTACACCTTC. Protein sequence: CASRRGTPTMGGYTF.

The chain employs TRBV30 and TRBJ1-5; D might be TRBD1 (5 bases). The germline gives CDR1 GTSNPN, CDR2 SVGIG (reference sequence). CDR3 size: 15 residues. V shed 0 bases and J shed 3 bases, with 12 bases lying between them. The CDR3 nucleotides are TGTGCCTGGAGTGTCATGGGGACTAACAATCAGCCCCAGCATTTT. Its protein is CAWSVMGTNNQPQHF.

The rearrangement joins TRBV5-1 to TRBJ2-7, with 8 bases fitting TRBD2. Germline CDR1 is SGHRS and CDR2 is YFSETQ. This CDR3 is 13 amino acids long. Trimming took 3 bases from V and 3 from J; bases not matched to a gene: 2. The CDR3 nucleotides read TGCGCCAGCAGCTCCGCGGGGGGCTACGAGCAGTACTTC. Protein product: CASSSAGGYEQYF.

V usage is TRBV10-3 and J usage is TRBJ2-2; TRBD2 matches 7 bases. The CDR3 is 16 residues long. The J segment lost 4 bases and the V segment lost 5 bases, leaving 10 bases of the junction unmatched. CDR1 and CDR2 (germline): ENHRY, SYGVKD. The CDR3 loop is CAISSTSGGSTGELFF. The CDR3 nucleotides are TGTGCCATCAGTTCTACATCGGGGGGAAGCACCGGGGAGCTGTTTTTT.

The gene calls are TRBV28 and TRBJ2-1; TRBD2 matches at 11 bases. V was pared by 3 bases and J by 5 bases, with 9 bases of the junction left unmatched. Germline V gene data show CDR1 as MDHEN and CDR2 as SYDVKM. The CDR3 loop spans 17 amino acids. For the CDR3, the DNA is TGTGCCAGCAGTTTCTCTCCCCTAGCGGGGGGAGACAATGAGCAGTTCTTC. It yields the protein CASSFSPLAGGDNEQFF. Based on the CDR3 plus reference TRBV28 and TRBJ2-1, the full variable domain is DVKVTQSSRYLVKRTGEKVFLECVQDMDHENMFWYRQDPGLGLRLIYFSYDVKMKEKGDIPEGYSVSREKKERFSLILESASTNQTSMYLCASSFSPLAGGDNEQFFGPGTRLTVL.

V is TRBV5-6 and J is TRBJ1-1; no firm D call. The V gene's germline CDR1 is SGHDT and CDR2 YYEEEE. This CDR3 contains 17 residues. V shed 0 bases and J shed 0 bases, with 15 bases lying between them. CDR3 sequence (DNA): TGTGCCAGCAGCTTGGCGGGGAAGCAACACATGAACACTGAAGCTTTCTTT. Translation gives CASSLAGKQHMNTEAFF. Full variable domain (outside the CDR3, taken from reference TRBV5-6 and TRBJ1-1): DAGVTQSPTHLIKTRGQQVTLRCSPKSGHDTVSWYQQALGQGPQFIFQYYEEEERQRGNFPDRFSGHQFPNYSSELNVNALLLGDSALYLCASSLAGKQHMNTEAFFGQGTRLTVV.

This sequence joins TRBV10-3 and TRBJ1-5; possibly TRBD1 for D (6 bases). The germline V gene encodes CDR1 ENHRY and CDR2 SYGVKD. CDR3 size: 12 residues. V was clipped by 3 bases and J by 9 bases, with 9 bases between them. DNA of the CDR3: TGTGCCATCAGTGAACAGGGCCTGCCCCAGCATTTT. It is translated as CAISEQGLPQHF.

The V gene is TRBV30, the J gene TRBJ2-2; D uncertain. V lost 0 bases and J lost 5, with 10 bases in between. CDR3 size: 14 residues. The germline V gene encodes CDR1 GTSNPN and CDR2 SVGIG (reference sequence). Here the CDR3 DNA reads TGTGCCTGGAGTGTACGAACAGATACCGGGGAGCTGTTTTTT. It is translated as CAWSVRTDTGELFF.

The chain recombines TRBV19 with TRBJ2-5; 7 nucleotides match TRBD1. The CDR3 has 16 residues. V lost 4 bases and J lost 5; bases outside the gene matches: 13. CDR1 is LNHDA, CDR2 SQIVND, per germline (reference sequence). The CDR3 here is CASSTYGTVLWETQYF. The CDR3 coding sequence is TGTGCCAGTAGTACATACGGGACAGTGCTGTGGGAGACCCAGTACTTC.

The gene calls are TRBV6-5 and TRBJ1-2; D might be TRBD1 (6 bases). Trimming left V 8 bases short and J 7 bases short, with 20 bases between. The CDR3 length is 14 residues. Germline CDR1 reads MNHEY; CDR2 reads SVGAGI. CDR3 in DNA: TGTGCCAGCCATCCGAGGGGGAACTTTTTTGGCTACACCTTC. Its protein product is CASHPRGNFFGYTF.

V and J are TRBV15 and TRBJ2-1, with D maybe TRBD2 (5 bases). The V end lost 7 bases, the J end lost 12 bases, and 19 bases lay between the germline ends. CDR1 LNHNV and CDR2 YYDKDF come from the germline V gene (reference sequence). CDR3 length: 13 amino acids. CDR3 in amino acids: CATTQTPWERQFF. CDR3 nucleotides: TGTGCCACCACCCAGACCCCCTGGGAGAGGCAGTTCTTC.

The rearrangement uses TRBV23-1 and TRBJ1-3, with D tentatively TRBD1 (5 bases). TRBV23-1 is an open reading frame, and its role is uncertain. V was clipped by 11 bases and J by 0 bases, with 11 bases between them. The CDR3 extends over 13 amino acids. CDR3 in DNA: TGCGCCGGCCCCAGGGCCTCTGGAAACACCATATATTTT. Translating it yields CAGPRASGNTIYF.

J is TRBJ1-5 and V is TRBV6-5, with 8 bases fitting TRBD1. Germline assignment: CDR1 MNHEY and CDR2 SVGAGI. V lost 5 bases to trimming and J lost 6 bases; unmatched junction nucleotides: 3. CDR3 length: 13 amino acids. Written as DNA, the CDR3 is TGTGCCAGCAGTCCAGACAGGGGTCAGCCCCAGCATTTT. This codes for CASSPDRGQPQHF.

The V gene is TRBV19, the J gene TRBJ2-7; D not certain. CDR1 is LNHDA, CDR2 SQIVND, per germline (reference sequence). This CDR3 is 14 amino acids long. V was cut by 2 bases and J by 5 bases, with 13 bases left in between. The CDR3 bases are TGTGCCAGTAGTATAACAACCGGGTTTGACGAGCAGTACTTC. It translates to CASSITTGFDEQYF.

This clone was observed a few times. The J gene is TRBJ2-3, the V gene TRBV4-2; a weak D match, TRBD2 (6 bases). Trimming took off 0 bases at V and 0 bases at J, with 16 bases between the two ends. The germline CDR1 and CDR2 sequences are LGHNA and YNFKEQ. The CDR3 sequence is 18 residues long. CDR3 nucleotide sequence: TGTGCCAGCAGCCAAGACCCCTTGGGGCGGGGAAGCACAGATACGCAGTATTTT. As protein: CASSQDPLGRGSTDTQYF.

The rearrangement joins TRBV10-3 to TRBJ2-3; 9 bases fit TRBD2. The CDR3 sequence is 15 residues long. V lost 4 bases, J lost 6 bases, and 8 bases stayed unmatched. Germline V lookup: CDR1 ENHRY, CDR2 SYGVKD. Here the CDR3 DNA reads TGTGCCATCAGTGTAGGTAGCGGGGGATGGGATACGCAGTATTTT. Encoded protein: CAISVGSGGWDTQYF.

The chain has TRBV3-1 (or the pseudogene TRBV3-2) and TRBJ1-5; D gene uncertain. The V end lost 0 bases, the J end lost 4 bases, and 4 bases lay between the germline ends. This CDR3 is built from 13 residues. In germline, CDR1 is LGHDT, CDR2 YNNKEL (reference sequence). The CDR3 DNA reads TGTGCCAGCAGCCAAGACTCTAATCAGCCCCAGCATTTT. Its protein is CASSQDSNQPQHF.

J is TRBJ1-1 and V is TRBV3-1 (or the pseudogene TRBV3-2); 9 bases line up with TRBD1. V shed 4 bases and J 4 bases; nucleotides not matched to a gene: 19. This CDR3 comprises 19 residues. Germline V lookup: CDR1 LGHDT, CDR2 YNNKEL (reference sequence). The chain's CDR3 is CASSPVPGQGSGSSTEAFF. CDR3 coding DNA: TGTGCCAGCAGCCCAGTCCCGGGACAGGGTTCGGGGTCGAGCACTGAAGCTTTCTTT.

V usage is TRBV15 and J usage is TRBJ1-5; tentative D call: TRBD1 (5 bases). Trimming cost V 5 bases and J 4 bases, with 6 bases left between them. In germline, CDR1 is LNHNV, CDR2 YYDKDF (reference sequence). This CDR3 is 12 amino acids long. The CDR3 here is CATSWTNQPQHF. In DNA, the CDR3 is TGTGCCACCAGCTGGACAAATCAGCCCCAGCATTTT.

The V and J genes are TRBV29-1 and TRBJ1-5; tentative D call: TRBD1 (5 bases). Germline CDR1 is SQVTM and CDR2 is ANQGSEA. There are 13 residues in the CDR3. Trimming took off 4 bases at V and 4 bases at J, with 11 bases between the two ends. CDR3 coding DNA: TGCAGCGTTGCCCGGGGGGTAAATCAGCCCCAGCATTTT. Protein sequence: CSVARGVNQPQHF.

The gene calls are TRBV3-1 (or the pseudogene TRBV3-2) and TRBJ1-2, with D tentatively TRBD1 (6 bases). The germline V and J ends were trimmed by 3 bases and 1 base, with 9 bases remaining between them. Germline CDR1 reads LGHDT; CDR2 reads YNNKEL (reference sequence). The CDR3 covers 14 residues. The chain's CDR3 is CASSHVRGNYGYTF. The CDR3, as DNA: TGTGCCAGCAGCCACGTCAGGGGTAACTATGGCTACACCTTC.

This clone was seen a single time. The chain uses TRBV5-1 and TRBJ1-4; D unclear. The germline V gene has CDR1 SGHRS and CDR2 YFSETQ. The CDR3 runs to 14 residues. The V and J ends lost 4 bases and 0 bases respectively, with 7 bases between them. In DNA form, the CDR3 reads TGCGCCAGCAGCCTGACTGCAACTAATGAAAAACTGTTTTTT. It is translated as CASSLTATNEKLFF.

This clone appeared a few times. The chain couples TRBV6-2 or TRBV6-3 to TRBJ2-7, with TRBD2 as a possible D gene (5 bases). V lost 6 bases to trimming and J lost 1 base, with 13 bases between them. The CDR3 contains 14 residues. Per germline, CDR1 MNHEY and CDR2 SVGEGT. The CDR3 sequence: CASSPRRGSYEQYF. The CDR3 nucleotides are TGTGCCAGCAGCCCCCGACGGGGATCCTACGAGCAGTACTTC.

V is TRBV5-6 and J is TRBJ2-5; D call uncertain. Trimming shortened V by 1 base and J by 6 bases, and 7 bases separated the two germline ends. CDR1 is SGHDT, CDR2 YYEEEE, per germline. This CDR3 spans 12 amino acids. The CDR3 is CASSLNQKTQYF. As DNA, the CDR3 is TGTGCCAGCAGCTTGAATCAGAAGACCCAGTACTTC.

The chain employs TRBV5-1 and TRBJ1-2; D gene unclear. V lost 10 bases and J lost 3, with 16 bases in between. The CDR3 totals 13 residues. Germline lookup yields CDR1 SGHRS and CDR2 YFSETQ. The chain's CDR3 is CASHRMGDYGYTF. DNA for the CDR3: TGCGCCTCCCACAGAATGGGCGACTATGGCTACACCTTC.

This clone is a singleton in its sample. The V and J genes are TRBV7-9 and TRBJ1-5, with 8 nucleotides matching TRBD1. CDR3 length equals 14 residues. Germline V gene lookup returns CDR1 SEHNR and CDR2 FQNEAQ (reference sequence). J gave up 4 bases and V 4 bases, and 3 bases lay outside the gene matches. CDR3 protein: CASSSTGGNQPQHF. CDR3 DNA sequence: TGTGCCAGCAGCTCCACAGGGGGAAATCAGCCCCAGCATTTT.

This clone was detected only a few times. J is TRBJ1-1 and V is TRBV19; TRBD1 agrees at 9 bases. The V and J ends lost 6 bases and 4 bases, in that order; junction bases with no gene match: 3. The CDR3 spans 13 residues. CDR1 is LNHDA and CDR2 is SQIVND in the germline V gene (reference sequence). The CDR3 loop reads CASRYRGPTEAFF. In DNA, the CDR3 is TGTGCCAGTAGATACAGGGGGCCCACTGAAGCTTTCTTT.